This is a list of T cell receptor beta chains from one sample in a study of early T cells in non-severe SARS-CoV-2 infection. TCRdb re-called the 5' RACE reads through MiXCR, storing one row per CDR3 protein. This sample has more than 80,000 distinct CDR3 sequences, with roughly 13% found just once. Sequencing was performed on whole blood. These receptors were collected from an adult who was a healthcare worker with PCR-confirmed SARS-CoV-2 infection or an uninfected control (not recorded which). Both conserved end residues are trimmed from each CDR3. The order of the fields is V gene, J gene, CDR3 length, CDR3 protein.

TRBV30,TRBJ1-3,12,AWTRTGSGNTIY
TRBV6-5,TRBJ2-7,11,ASSYSTGSEQY
TRBV29-1,TRBJ2-1,12,SGKKQGGYNEQF
TRBV4-3,TRBJ2-1,15,ASSQDAGLALYNEQF
TRBV20-1,TRBJ2-1,14,SARDPAGGLYNEQF
TRBV12-3/TRBV12-4,TRBJ1-5,13,ASNLGVINNQPQH
TRBV12-3/TRBV12-4,TRBJ1-1,11,ASSHTANTEAF
TRBV7-2,TRBJ2-7,14,ASSLVGTLAPYEQY
TRBV6-6,TRBJ2-1,11,ASSYPLGNEQF
TRBV7-8,TRBJ1-2,10,ASSLDIYGYT
TRBV5-6,TRBJ2-1,14,ASSLGWGPSSNEQF
TRBV29-1,TRBJ2-5,12,SVGDGQGRETQY
TRBV7-9,TRBJ2-5,10,ASSFAQETQY
TRBV5-1,TRBJ1-1,13,ASSLTQGWLAEAF
TRBV3-1,TRBJ1-1,10,ASSLNGEEAF
TRBV11-2,TRBJ2-6,13,ASSQPRAGANVLT
TRBV30,TRBJ2-3,11,AWAAGVRNTQY
TRBV6-5,TRBJ1-1,10,ASSYGTAKAF
TRBV12-3/TRBV12-4,TRBJ2-5,13,ASRAGPSALETQY
TRBV7-2,TRBJ2-3,17,ASSLFPLAGAETTDTQY
TRBV29-1,TRBJ2-3,10,SVERQTDTQY
TRBV7-9,TRBJ2-5,13,ASSPGHRGDETQY
TRBV7-9,TRBJ2-7,12,ASSFAGISYEQY
TRBV16,TRBJ1-5,16,ASSQAAMGGYSNQPQH
TRBV20-1,TRBJ2-3,11,SASGGAADTQY
TRBV30,TRBJ1-1,13,AWSSWGQENTEAF
TRBV19,TRBJ2-5,13,ASSPDRGKVETQY
TRBV9,TRBJ1-3,14,ASSAAGRLSGNTIY
TRBV19,TRBJ2-1,11,ATGITGGNEQF
TRBV11-3,TRBJ2-3,13,ASSLGRTDTDTQY